The rows below give T cell receptor beta chains drawn from one sample of a study of T cells in Graves' hyperthyroidism and ophthalmopathy. TCRdb used MiXCR to reprocess the multiplex PCR reads, holding one entry per CDR3 protein. The data show nearly 110,000 distinct CDR3 sequences, about a sixth seen once. Sequenced: blood. The receptors were sampled from a woman aged 50 to 60 with Graves' hyperthyroidism. Each CDR3 is given with its conserved first and last residue. D genes are given only for firm matches. For some rows the clone size is stated as once, few or many, or as a class when expanded; others skip it.

TRBJ1-6,TRBV20-1,14,many,.,CSARGAGNNSPLHF,TGCAGTGCTAGGGGGGCAGGGAATAATTCACCCCTCCACTTT
TRBJ1-1,TRBV20-1,14,many,.,CSARFPQRGTEAFF,TGCAGTGCTAGGTTCCCCCAGAGGGGGACTGAAGCTTTCTTT
TRBJ1-4,TRBV20-1,15,many,.,CSAYPPSGGNEKLFF,TGCAGTGCTTATCCACCCTCGGGGGGTAATGAAAAACTGTTTTTT
TRBJ2-1,TRBV7-9,15,.,.,CASSSRDWSYNEQFF,TGTGCCAGCAGCTCCCGGGACTGGTCCTACAATGAGCAGTTCTTC
TRBJ2-1,TRBV2,17,.,TRBD2,CASSYTSGGLSYNEQFF,TGTGCCAGCAGTTATACTAGCGGGGGGCTTTCCTACAATGAGCAGTTCTTC
TRBJ1-1,TRBV18,15,many,.,CASSLQDLQNTEAFF,TGTGCCAGCTCACTACAGGACTTACAGAACACTGAAGCTTTCTTT
TRBJ1-2,TRBV20-1,13,once,.,CSARSGRSGGYTF,TGCAGTGCTAGATCGGGACGGAGTGGTGGCTACACCTTC
TRBJ2-6,TRBV20-1,15,few,TRBD1,CSPIAGGSGANVLTF,TGCAGTCCCATAGCAGGGGGCTCTGGGGCCAACGTCCTGACTTTC
TRBJ1-1,TRBV5-1,18,many,.,CASSLWSPGMEWNTEAFF,TGCGCCAGCAGCCTATGGTCCCCAGGGATGGAATGGAACACTGAAGCTTTCTTT
TRBJ2-5,TRBV9,16,many,TRBD2,CASSTTGTSGQKTQYF,TGTGCCAGCAGCACAACCGGGACTAGCGGACAGAAGACCCAGTACTTC
TRBJ1-6,TRBV19,14,.,.,CASSMVQGNSPLHF,TGTGCCAGTAGTATGGTCCAGGGGAATTCACCCCTCCACTTT
TRBJ2-2,TRBV20-1,15,many,TRBD1,CSAMRRTGSTGELFF,TGCAGTGCTATGCGGAGGACAGGGAGCACCGGGGAGCTGTTTTTT
TRBJ2-1,TRBV11-2,17,.,TRBD2,CASSSRLAGMGYNEQFF,TGTGCCAGCAGCTCACGACTAGCGGGAATGGGTTACAATGAGCAGTTCTTC
TRBJ1-2,TRBV6-1,14,few,TRBD1,CASSMTGPNYGYTF,TGTGCCAGCAGTATGACAGGGCCTAACTATGGCTACACCTTC
TRBJ2-5,TRBV15,13,many,.,CATSRSVRETQYF,TGTGCCACCAGCAGATCGGTCAGAGAGACCCAGTACTTC
TRBJ1-2,TRBV9,16,many,TRBD1,CASSVDYRGGSYGYTF,TGTGCCAGCAGCGTAGATTACAGGGGAGGGAGCTATGGCTACACCTTC
TRBJ1-1,TRBV3-1,14,.,TRBD1,CASSFGQGANEAFF,TGTGCCAGCAGTTTCGGACAGGGGGCGAATGAAGCTTTCTTT
TRBJ2-7,TRBV20-1,16,many,TRBD2,CSASPIMGLAGAEQYF,TGCAGTGCTAGTCCCATTATGGGGCTAGCGGGAGCGGAGCAGTACTTC
TRBJ1-2,TRBV20-1,13,many,TRBD1,CSARKDRADGYTF,TGCAGTGCTAGAAAGGACAGGGCAGATGGCTACACCTTC
TRBJ2-1,TRBV7-2,14,many,TRBD2,CASSYRTSGNEQFF,TGTGCCAGCAGCTACCGGACTAGCGGCAATGAGCAGTTCTTC
TRBJ2-1,TRBV20-1,15,many,TRBD2,CSAKDDGRSYNEQFF,TGCAGTGCCAAAGACGACGGGAGGTCCTACAATGAGCAGTTCTTC
TRBJ2-7,TRBV28,13,many,.,CASSRGRPYEQYF,TGTGCCAGCAGCCGCGGACGGCCCTACGAGCAGTACTTC
TRBJ1-2,TRBV28,15,many,.,CASSPLGPANYGYTF,TGTGCCAGCAGCCCCCTAGGTCCTGCTAACTATGGCTACACCTTC
TRBJ2-7,TRBV29-1,12,many,.,CSVGVESYEQYF,TGCAGCGTTGGAGTCGAGTCCTACGAGCAGTACTTC
TRBJ1-1,TRBV5-1,12,many,.,CASSLENSEAFF,TGCGCCAGCAGCTTGGAGAACTCTGAAGCTTTCTTT
TRBJ1-1,TRBV5-1,14,many,TRBD1,CASSFTGDRAEAFF,TGCGCCAGCAGTTTTACAGGGGATCGGGCTGAAGCTTTCTTT
TRBJ2-1,TRBV2,16,many,.,CASSDKRASSYNEQFF,TGTGCCAGCAGTGATAAGCGGGCGAGCTCCTACAATGAGCAGTTCTTC
TRBJ1-1,TRBV12-3/TRBV12-4,13,.,.,CASSLARVTEAFF,TGTGCCAGCAGTTTGGCCAGGGTCACTGAAGCTTTCTTT
TRBJ2-1,TRBV5-4,15,many,TRBD2,CASSSTSGASDEQFF,TGTGCCAGCAGCTCGACTAGCGGGGCCTCGGATGAGCAGTTCTTC
TRBJ2-5,TRBV7-3,17,.,TRBD2,CASSLVGASGRRETQYF,TGTGCCAGCAGCTTAGTCGGGGCTAGCGGGAGGCGGGAGACCCAGTACTTC
TRBJ2-7,TRBV5-1,14,.,.,CASSFDRSSYEQYF,TGCGCCAGCAGTTTTGACAGGAGCTCCTACGAGCAGTACTTC
TRBJ2-2,TRBV20-1,15,many,TRBD1,CSASIRTGVTGELFF,TGCAGTGCTAGTATCCGGACAGGGGTTACCGGGGAGCTGTTTTTT
TRBJ2-2,TRBV27,13,many,.,CASSSPGPGELFF,TGTGCCAGCAGTTCCCCGGGGCCCGGGGAGCTGTTTTTT
TRBJ2-2,TRBV7-2,14,many,.,CASSWIANTGELFF,TGTGCCAGCAGCTGGATCGCGAACACCGGGGAGCTGTTTTTT
TRBJ2-1,TRBV29-1,14,many,.,CSAPFAGGPNEQFF,TGCAGCGCCCCTTTCGCAGGTGGTCCCAATGAGCAGTTCTTC
TRBJ2-2,TRBV11-2,14,many,.,CASSLRLTTGELFF,TGTGCCAGCAGCCTAAGACTCACCACCGGGGAGCTGTTTTTT
TRBJ2-4,TRBV6-1,12,many,.,CASSEWGTERYF,TGTGCCAGCAGTGAATGGGGCACCGAAAGGTACTTC
TRBJ2-6,TRBV20-1,14,.,.,CSARSTPGANVLTF,TGCAGTGCTAGGTCAACTCCTGGGGCCAACGTCCTGACTTTC
TRBJ1-1,TRBV18,14,many,.,CASSPGGPNTEAFF,TGTGCCAGCTCACCTGGGGGGCCTAACACTGAAGCTTTCTTT
TRBJ1-5,TRBV12-3/TRBV12-4,17,many,TRBD1,CASSWQRDRGVHQPQHF,TGTGCCAGCAGTTGGCAAAGGGACAGAGGGGTCCATCAGCCCCAGCATTTT
TRBJ1-6,TRBV20-1,13,large,TRBD1,CSARRQGVSPLHF,TGCAGTGCTAGAAGACAGGGGGTCTCACCCCTCCACTTT
TRBJ2-3,TRBV12-3/TRBV12-4,17,.,TRBD2,CASSGTIAGGPRDTQYF,TGTGCCAGCAGTGGGACGATAGCGGGAGGGCCAAGGGATACGCAGTATTTT
TRBJ1-6,TRBV5-1,15,many,.,CASSPGTGADSPLHF,TGCGCCAGCAGCCCCGGGACGGGGGCAGATTCACCCCTCCACTTT
TRBJ1-1,TRBV2,14,many,TRBD1,CASSAGQGTTEAFF,TGTGCCAGCAGTGCTGGACAGGGTACGACTGAAGCTTTCTTT
TRBJ2-3,TRBV6-9,14,.,TRBD2,CASRLLAGGDTQYF,TGTGCCAGCAGGTTATTAGCGGGAGGGGATACGCAGTATTTT